This T cell receptor (beta chain) was recorded in a study of control samples from healthy donors and cancer patients. This CDR3 is 12 amino acids long. Losses at the gene ends were 4 bases for V and 6 bases for J; bases not matched to a gene: 5. Germline lookup yields CDR1 GTSNPN and CDR2 SVGIG (reference sequence). The assay was immunoSEQ multiplex PCR, and TCRdb's table has in-frame clones only and misses some. In the table there are 150,000 to 180,000 clones, just under 95% of which are singletons. A single count supports this clone. The origin of this receptor is a man aged 40-49 years in good health. The chain couples TRBV30 to TRBJ1-1; TRBD1 matches at 7 bases. The sample consisted of blood. CDR3 sequence: CAWKGAGAEAFF. The DNA of the CDR3 is TGTGCCTGGAAGGGGGCAGGGGCTGAAGCTTTCTTT.